The clone carrying this T cell receptor beta chain was recorded only once. Its antigen is still unknown. Germline V gene sequence: CDR1 SGHRS, CDR2 YFSETQ. Trimming removed 0 bases at V and 0 bases at J, with 12 bases between. The CDR3 has 16 amino acids. This specimen belongs to a study of T cell responses to AZD1222 COVID-19 vaccine. Looking at the study overall: Second-dose intervals of approximately 4 or approximately 12 weeks were pooled. Points from the study as a whole: The reported proportion of spike-specific TCRs targeting unmutated variant regions was nearly half. It was only after the peak T cell response that any repertoires were sampled. Receipt of two AZD1222 doses was followed by a rise in Spike-specific TCR breadth and depth.

Clones were read by immunoSEQ multiplex PCR, and TCRdb kept only the in-frame ones, dropping some. The sample lists approximately 82,000 clones, approximately 90% occurring once. The chain couples TRBV5-1 to TRBJ1-1, with D possibly TRBD1 on 6 matching bases. The input for sequencing was peripheral blood, taken on day 0 of AZD1222 vaccination. The TCR was taken from an adult in good health. The CDR3 is CASSLGWTALNTEAFF. The CDR3 DNA sequence: TGCGCCAGCAGCTTGGGGTGGACAGCCTTGAACACTGAAGCTTTCTTT.